The TCR beta chain described here comes from a study of technical replicates of blood from a handful of donors. Profiling relied on immunoSEQ multiplex PCR, and the TCRdb table lists in-frame clones only, not all of them. The repertoire holds approximately 73,000 clones, with around 94% as singletons. Sequenced material: T cells isolated from PBMCs. The sequence was collected from a human donor in good health.

The CDR3 protein is CASSLRDSSYNEQFF. As DNA, the CDR3 is TGTGCCAGCAGCTTAAGGGACAGCTCCTACAATGAGCAGTTCTTC. The chain joins TRBV7-9 to TRBJ2-1; the match to TRBD1 covers 7 bases. V was clipped by 2 bases and J by 0 bases; unmatched bases: 1. This CDR3 has 15 amino acids. CDR1 SEHNR and CDR2 FQNEAQ come from the germline V gene (reference sequence). Based on the CDR3 plus reference TRBV7-9 and TRBJ2-1, the full variable domain is DTGVSQNPRHKITKRGQNVTFRCDPISEHNRLYWYRQTLGQGPEFLTYFQNEAQLEKSRLLSDRFSAERPKGSFSTLEIQRTEQGDSAMYLCASSLRDSSYNEQFFGPGTRLTVL.